Each of the 14 T cell receptor beta chains below was sequenced from the same sample in a study of cytomegalovirus exposure and HLA in healthy donors. The PCR employed 60 Vbeta primers together with 13 Jbeta primers. Here immunoSEQ multiplex PCR was the method, and the copy in TCRdb shows in-frame clones only, minus some. Altogether over 85,000 clones are present, 65% to 80% being singletons, with the ten largest covering 2.5% to 3%. The material sequenced was PBMCs. The source of these receptors is a woman aged 60 to 75 in good health and CMV-seropositive.

This clone was observed a single time. V is TRBV2 and J is TRBJ2-7, with D tentatively TRBD2 (6 bases). The CDR3 loop spans 13 amino acids. Trimming took 6 bases from V and 3 from J, leaving 12 bases between them. Germline CDR1 reads SNHLY; CDR2 reads FYNNEI. CDR3 coding DNA: TGTGCCAGCAGGCCTCAGGGACTCTACGAGCAGTACTTC. Its translation: CASRPQGLYEQYF.

The chain uses TRBV4-1 and TRBJ2-3; tentatively, D is TRBD1 (6 bases). The CDR3 sequence is 16 residues long. V gave up 1 base and J gave up 5 bases, with 16 bases separating them. In germline, CDR1 is MGHRA, CDR2 YSYEKL. The CDR3 DNA reads TGCGCCAGCAGCCAAGCAGGAGACAGGCGCCTAGATACGCAGTATTTT. This encodes CASSQAGDRRLDTQYF.

The V call is TRBV28, the J call TRBJ2-7; 11 nucleotides agree with TRBD1. This CDR3 spans 14 amino acids. V was clipped by 8 bases and J by 5 bases; unmatched bases: 8. CDR1 is MDHEN, CDR2 SYDVKM, per germline. The CDR3 DNA follows: TGTGCCAGCGGGGGACAGGGGGGTTCCGACGAGCAGTACTTC. This encodes CASGGQGGSDEQYF.

The rearrangement links TRBV14 to TRBJ2-5; 9 nucleotides agree with TRBD1. The CDR3 contains 16 residues. With V trimmed by 4 bases and J by 4 bases, 10 bases remained unmatched. Germline CDR1 SGHDN, CDR2 FVKESK. Here the CDR3 reads CASSLFLTGGIETQYF. CDR3 nucleotide sequence: TGTGCCAGCAGCCTCTTCCTGACAGGGGGTATAGAGACCCAGTACTTC.

V usage is TRBV5-1 and J usage is TRBJ1-1; the D gene is possibly TRBD1 (5 bases). CDR3 size: 14 residues. Per germline, CDR1 SGHRS and CDR2 YFSETQ. Trimming took off 1 base at V and 4 bases at J, with 11 bases between the two ends. In nucleotides, the CDR3 is TGCGCCAGCAGCTTGCAGGGAGGGAGCACTGAAGCTTTCTTT. Translation: CASSLQGGSTEAFF.

This clone was found a few times. This chain connects TRBV30 to TRBJ1-6; TRBD1 agrees at 8 bases. The trim removed 3 bases at V and 9 bases at J, leaving 10 bases unmatched. There are 15 residues in the CDR3. In germline, CDR1 is GTSNPN, CDR2 SVGIG (reference sequence). The CDR3 is CAWRAPGQEGSPLHF. DNA of the CDR3: TGTGCCTGGAGAGCACCGGGACAGGAAGGTTCACCCCTCCACTTT.

CDR3 loop: CASSLTSGQGPTQYF. The CDR3 nucleotides are TGCGCCAGCAGCCTGACCTCCGGACAGGGACCGACCCAGTACTTC. V is TRBV4-1 and J is TRBJ2-5, with 8 bases lining up with TRBD1. The CDR3 runs to 15 residues. CDR1 and CDR2 from the germline V gene are MGHRA and YSYEKL. V was pared by 4 bases and J by 7 bases, with 11 bases of the junction left unmatched.

This clone appeared many times. The V and J genes are TRBV4-1 and TRBJ1-1; D may be TRBD1 (5 bases). Germline V gene sequence: CDR1 MGHRA, CDR2 YSYEKL. The CDR3 consists of 15 residues. Trimming removed 1 base at V and 2 bases at J, with 11 bases between. Written as DNA, the CDR3 is TGCGCCAGCAGCCAAGGTCCGACAGCTAACACTGAAGCTTTCTTT. It specifies CASSQGPTANTEAFF.

The J gene is TRBJ2-5, the V gene TRBV6-5; no definite D call. V lost 5 bases, J lost 2 bases, and 15 bases lay in between. Germline V CDR1 and CDR2: MNHEY, SVGAGI. CDR3 length: 15 residues. DNA for the CDR3: TGTGCCAGCAGTCGTACCGATCCCAGGCAAGAGACCCAGTACTTC. Encoded protein: CASSRTDPRQETQYF.

The rearrangement links TRBV5-6 to TRBJ2-7; D is possibly TRBD2 (5 bases). Germline CDR1 and CDR2: SGHDT and YYEEEE. The CDR3 loop spans 13 amino acids. V gave up 4 bases and J gave up 2 bases, with 10 bases separating them. As DNA, the CDR3 is TGTGCCAGCAGCCCCTTGGAGGCCTACGAGCAGTACTTC. Its translation is CASSPLEAYEQYF.

The rearrangement uses TRBV6-6 and TRBJ2-1; 10 nucleotides agree with TRBD2. Germline V gene lookup returns CDR1 MNHNY and CDR2 SVGAGI (reference sequence). The CDR3 is 15 residues long. Unmatched junction bases numbered 4, after V lost 2 bases and J lost 6 bases. The CDR3 nucleotides read TGTGCCAGCAGTTACAGCGGGAGGGCAGCCAATGAGCAGTTCTTC. Protein: CASSYSGRAANEQFF.

This chain links TRBV6-5 with TRBJ2-6, with unresolved D. Germline V gene lookup returns CDR1 MNHEY and CDR2 SVGAGI. The CDR3 is 14 amino acids. V was trimmed by 5 bases and J by 0 bases, leaving 5 bases between them. The CDR3 loop is CASSPVSGANVLTF. The DNA of the CDR3 is TGTGCCAGCAGTCCCGTCTCTGGGGCCAACGTCCTGACTTTC.

The DNA for the CDR3 is TGTGCCAGCAGTTCCCTAAACGGGAGGGCCAACGAGCAGTACTTC. Encoded protein: CASSSLNGRANEQYF. The rearrangement joins TRBV28 to TRBJ2-7, with 8 bases that match TRBD2. The CDR3 is 15 residues long. J lost 5 bases, V lost 4 bases, and 10 bases had no gene match. CDR1 MDHEN and CDR2 SYDVKM come from the germline V gene.

This chain uses TRBV6-6 with TRBJ2-7; D gene uncertain. V was pared by 7 bases and J by 4 bases, with 14 bases between. This CDR3 has 13 amino acids. CDR1 MNHNY and CDR2 SVGAGI come from the germline V gene (reference sequence). The CDR3 nucleotides are TGTGCCAGCACCCTTCAGATTCCATACGAGCAGTACTTC. Translating it yields CASTLQIPYEQYF.